The rows below give T cell receptor beta chains drawn from one sample of a study of blood T cell repertoires in COVID-19. Profiling relied on immunoSEQ multiplex PCR, and the TCRdb table lists in-frame clones only, not all of them. The sample has under 400,000 clones, roughly 87% seen once. Sequencing input: peripheral blood. The source of these receptors is a woman in her fifties or sixties with COVID-19, enrolled during active disease. The CDR3 runs from the conserved cysteine through the conserved F or W. Each record gives: D gene, V gene, J gene, clone size, CDR3 protein, CDR3 DNA. A D gene is named only where the DNA matches it firmly. Size is omitted from some rows. Given values are once, few, many or a class for expanded clones.

>.|TRBV5-6|TRBJ1-4|.
CASSTGSYMGKLFF
TGTGCCAGCAGCACGGGATCCTATATGGGAAAACTGTTTTTT
>TRBD2|TRBV7-6|TRBJ2-3|.
CASSSGASGEGTDTQYF
TGTGCCAGCAGCTCGGGGGCTAGCGGGGAAGGCACAGATACGCAGTATTTT
>TRBD1|TRBV5-1|TRBJ1-6|.
CASSGGTVGNSPLHF
TGCGCCAGCAGCGGCGGGACAGTGGGTAATTCACCCCTCCACTTT
>TRBD1|TRBV30|TRBJ1-6|.
CAGAGRGHSSPLHF
TGTGCCGGGGCGGGCAGGGGGCATAGTTCACCCCTCCACTTT
>.|TRBV5-1|TRBJ2-7|.
CASSLAGSSYEQYF
TGCGCCAGCAGCCTTGCGGGAAGCTCCTACGAGCAGTACTTC
>.|TRBV18|TRBJ1-2|.
CASSPTEQGGGYGYTF
TGTGCCAGCTCACCGACGGAACAGGGCGGTGGTTATGGCTACACCTTC
>.|TRBV30|TRBJ1-3|.
CAWSDSGNTIYF
TGTGCCTGGAGTGACAGTGGAAACACCATATATTTT
>TRBD1|TRBV15|TRBJ1-3|once
CATSRGRGRGNTIYF
TGTGCCACCAGCAGAGGCAGGGGGCGAGGAAACACCATATATTTT
>.|TRBV5-1|TRBJ1-6|few
CASSFGRMGREGSPLHF
TGCGCCAGCAGCTTTGGTCGGATGGGTAGGGAGGGATCACCCCTCCACTTT
>TRBD2|TRBV7-9|TRBJ2-3|.
CASSQGTSGGDTQYF
TGTGCCAGCAGCCAGGGGACTAGCGGCGGGGATACGCAGTATTTT
>.|TRBV14|TRBJ1-4|.
CASSQGLQEKLFF
TGTGCCAGCAGCCAAGGGTTGCAGGAAAAACTGTTTTTT
>TRBD1|TRBV9|TRBJ1-3|.
CASSWGGTAASGNTIYF
TGTGCCAGCAGCTGGGGCGGGACAGCCGCCTCTGGAAACACCATATATTTT
>TRBD1|TRBV5-1|TRBJ1-1|.
CASSPLGQGPEAFF
TGCGCCAGCAGCCCCCTGGGACAGGGGCCTGAAGCTTTCTTT
>.|TRBV2|TRBJ1-1|.
CASSPEMNTEAFF
TGTGCCAGCAGTCCCGAGATGAACACTGAAGCTTTCTTT
>.|TRBV5-1|TRBJ1-1|.
CASSFPGSGTEAFF
TGCGCCAGCAGCTTTCCGGGATCGGGCACTGAAGCTTTCTTT
>.|TRBV6-5|TRBJ2-7|.
CASGQGNEQYF
TGTGCCAGCGGGCAGGGGAACGAGCAGTACTTC
>.|TRBV29-1|TRBJ2-5|.
CSVEATGVETQYF
TGCAGCGTTGAGGCCACAGGCGTGGAGACCCAGTACTTC
>.|TRBV5-1|TRBJ1-5|.
CASRQRGVTVISNQPQHF
TGCGCCAGCAGACAAAGGGGTGTTACGGTGATCAGCAATCAGCCCCAGCATTTT
>TRBD1|TRBV6-5|TRBJ1-4|.
CASSKDRVAEKLFF
TGTGCCAGCAGCAAAGACAGGGTGGCTGAAAAACTGTTTTTT
>.|TRBV4-2|TRBJ1-3|.
CASSREQGLSGNTIYF
TGTGCCAGCAGCCGTGAACAGGGATTATCTGGAAACACCATATATTTT
>TRBD1|TRBV5-1|TRBJ1-6|.
CASNDRGGRLGSPLHF
TGCGCCAGTAACGACAGGGGGGGGCGCCTAGGTTCACCCCTCCACTTT
>.|TRBV7-9|TRBJ1-5|.
CASSLGDKDNQPQHF
TGTGCCAGCAGCTTAGGGGACAAAGACAATCAGCCCCAGCATTTT
>TRBD2|TRBV2|TRBJ2-3|.
CASSEVSLLVASGGIDTQYF
TGTGCCAGCAGTGAAGTATCACTCTTGGTGGCTAGCGGGGGGATAGATACGCAGTATTTT
>.|TRBV25-1|TRBJ2-7|.
CASSLGPREQYF
TGTGCCAGCTCCTTGGGGCCGCGAGAGCAGTACTTC
>TRBD2|TRBV7-2|TRBJ2-2|.
CASSLAQVAGGTGELFF
TGTGCCAGCAGCTTAGCGCAGGTAGCGGGGGGGACCGGGGAGCTGTTTTTT
>.|TRBV6-5|TRBJ1-3|.
CASSYSGQISGNTIYF
TGTGCCAGCAGTTACTCGGGACAAATCTCTGGAAACACCATATATTTT
>TRBD1|TRBV7-8|TRBJ1-1|.
CASSLPRTGLVMNTEAFF
TGTGCCAGCAGCTTACCCCGGACAGGCCTCGTCATGAACACTGAAGCTTTCTTT
>TRBD2|TRBV5-4|TRBJ2-5|.
CASSWTSTETQYF
TGTGCCAGCAGCTGGACTAGTACGGAGACCCAGTACTTC
>.|TRBV28|TRBJ2-2|.
CASTKYGTYNTGELFF
TGTGCCAGCACCAAGTACGGGACTTATAACACCGGGGAGCTGTTTTTT
>.|TRBV9|TRBJ1-2|.
CASRSEGNYGYTF
TGTGCCAGCAGGAGTGAGGGAAACTATGGCTACACCTTC
>.|TRBV10-3|TRBJ1-1|.
CAISPSKVATEAFF
TGTGCCATCAGTCCTAGTAAGGTAGCGACTGAAGCTTTCTTT
>TRBD2|TRBV5-1|TRBJ2-1|.
CASRRRLLAGGPDRNNEQFF
TGCGCCAGCAGGCGAAGGTTGCTAGCGGGGGGGCCAGACCGAAACAATGAGCAGTTCTTC
>TRBD1|TRBV5-1|TRBJ1-2|.
CASRPRTGVNYGYTF
TGCGCCAGCAGACCTAGAACAGGGGTTAACTATGGCTACACCTTC
>TRBD1|TRBV7-9|TRBJ1-2|.
CASRPGTGGGYGYTF
TGTGCCAGCAGACCTGGGACAGGGGGAGGCTATGGCTACACCTTC
>.|TRBV7-8|TRBJ1-1|.
CASSLLGRGTEAFF
TGTGCCAGCAGCTTATTAGGCAGGGGCACTGAAGCTTTCTTT
>.|TRBV5-1|TRBJ1-1|once
CASSYREGGTEAFF
TGCGCCAGCAGCTACCGGGAGGGCGGCACTGAAGCTTTCTTT
>.|TRBV5-4|TRBJ1-6|.
CASSRAGRGRDSPLHF
TGTGCCAGCAGCCGAGCCGGCCGGGGTCGAGATTCACCCCTCCACTTT